This is a list of T cell receptor beta chains from one sample in a study of breast tumors, draining lymph nodes, adjacent tissues. MiXCR, applied by TCRdb to the multiplex PCR reads, yields one record per CDR3 protein. This sample has 190,000 or so distinct CDR3 sequences, with around a third found just once. The specimen sequenced was axillary lymph node tissue. Source of these receptors: a female donor with breast cancer. Some clones in this sample may be carry-over from other donors' samples. The CDR3 runs from the conserved cysteine through the conserved F or W. The D gene is left open where the match is weak. Size is stated for part of the rows, as once, few or many counts, or as a class when the clone is expanded.

j_call | v_call | d_call | clone_size | cdr3_aa | cdr3_nt
TRBJ2-1 | TRBV20-1 | NA | many | CSASPGAGSYNEQFF | TGCAGTGCCTCGCCGGGGGCGGGCTCCTACAATGAGCAGTTCTTC
TRBJ1-6 | TRBV29-1 | NA | many | CSARRGNNSPLHF | TGCAGCGCACGACGAGGGAATAATTCACCCCTCCACTTT
TRBJ2-3 | TRBV6-4 | NA | many | CASSEGARTDTQYF | TGTGCCAGCAGTGAGGGGGCCCGAACAGATACGCAGTATTTT
TRBJ2-1 | TRBV20-1 | TRBD1 | many | CSARRDRGNEQFF | TGCAGTGCCCGCCGGGACAGGGGAAATGAGCAGTTCTTC
TRBJ2-3 | TRBV20-1 | TRBD2 | many | CSARGGVGTDTQYF | TGCAGTGCTAGGGGAGGGGTTGGCACAGATACGCAGTATTTT
TRBJ1-2 | TRBV18 | NA | NA | CASSPPGAEYGYTF | TGTGCCAGCTCACCACCGGGGGCAGAGTATGGCTACACCTTC
TRBJ1-6 | TRBV19 | TRBD1 | NA | CASAASGTGGQSPLHF | TGTGCCAGTGCGGCTAGCGGGACAGGGGGCCAGTCACCCCTCCACTTT
TRBJ2-1 | TRBV5-5 | NA | few | CASSLGSARAGEQFF | TGTGCCAGCAGCTTGGGTAGCGCGAGGGCGGGTGAGCAGTTCTTC
TRBJ2-7 | TRBV10-2 | NA | many | CASSEAGDYEQYF | TGCGCCAGCAGTGAGGCCGGGGACTACGAGCAGTACTTC
TRBJ1-4 | TRBV20-1 | NA | many | CSAREGIEDEKLFF | TGCAGTGCTAGAGAAGGGATTGAGGATGAAAAACTGTTTTTT
TRBJ1-4 | TRBV6-1 | NA | NA | CASSPPEAWGEKLFF | TGTGCCAGCTCACCACCCGAAGCCTGGGGTGAAAAACTGTTTTTT
TRBJ1-2 | TRBV27 | TRBD1 | many | CASSSGQGLLGYTF | TGTGCCAGCAGCTCCGGACAGGGTTTACTTGGCTACACCTTC
TRBJ1-5 | TRBV18 | TRBD1 | NA | CASSPTPSTGSNQPQHF | TGTGCCAGCTCACCTACCCCGTCGACAGGGAGCAATCAGCCCCAGCATTTT
TRBJ1-2 | TRBV18 | TRBD1 | many | CASSYPGTGHYGYTF | TGTGCCAGCTCATACCCCGGGACAGGGCACTATGGCTACACCTTC
TRBJ2-3 | TRBV20-1 | TRBD2 | few | CSARVWRAGGPDTQYF | TGCAGTGCTAGGGTATGGCGGGCGGGGGGCCCAGATACGCAGTATTTT
TRBJ2-1 | TRBV13 | NA | many | CASSLLEGLNEQFF | TGTGCCAGCAGCTTATTAGAGGGTTTGAATGAGCAGTTCTTC
TRBJ2-2 | TRBV4-1 | NA | NA | CASSQQGFGELFF | TGCGCCAGCAGCCAGCAGGGGTTCGGGGAGCTGTTTTTT
TRBJ2-7 | TRBV20-1 | TRBD1 | few | CSVRRQGRSSEQYF | TGCAGTGTTCGCCGACAGGGGAGGTCCTCCGAGCAGTACTTC
TRBJ2-5 | TRBV20-1 | TRBD2 | NA | CSADGLAGETQYF | TGCAGTGCTGACGGACTAGCGGGAGAGACCCAGTACTTC
TRBJ1-2 | TRBV5-1 | NA | many | CASSLAAKGLYGYTF | TGCGCCAGCAGCTTGGCCGCGAAGGGACTCTATGGCTACACCTTC
TRBJ2-3 | TRBV7-9 | TRBD2 | NA | CASSSLAGGEGDTQYF | TGTGCCAGCAGCTCCCTAGCGGGAGGGGAAGGAGATACGCAGTATTTT
TRBJ2-7 | TRBV20-1 | TRBD2 | many | CSATTPGIAGLSGEQYF | TGCAGTGCCACCACCCCCGGAATAGCGGGGTTGAGTGGCGAGCAGTACTTC
TRBJ1-1 | TRBV6-2/TRBV6-3 | TRBD1 | NA | CASSSSSRQGRRIAFF | TGTGCCAGCAGTTCGTCAAGCCGACAGGGGAGGAGGATAGCTTTCTTT
TRBJ2-3 | TRBV19 | NA | NA | CATVTPQTDTQYF | TGTGCCACCGTGACACCTCAGACAGATACGCAGTATTTT
TRBJ2-5 | TRBV7-2 | TRBD2 | many | CASSLSAGEETQYF | TGTGCCAGCAGCTTATCCGCGGGGGAAGAGACCCAGTACTTC
TRBJ2-7 | TRBV12-3/TRBV12-4 | NA | many | CASSRDSYEQYF | TGTGCCAGCAGCCGGGACTCCTACGAGCAGTACTTC
TRBJ1-2 | TRBV5-4 | TRBD1 | many | CASSSQGNGYTF | TGTGCCAGCAGCTCACAGGGGAATGGCTACACCTTC
TRBJ1-5 | TRBV6-1 | NA | many | CASTRGGNQPQHF | TGTGCCAGTACCCGTGGGGGCAATCAGCCCCAGCATTTT
TRBJ1-2 | TRBV20-1 | NA | many | CSARDLSYTF | TGCAGTGCTAGAGATCTTAGCTACACCTTC
TRBJ2-3 | TRBV19 | TRBD1 | NA | CASSVTGGSYNEQYF | TGTGCCAGTAGTGTCACAGGGGGCAGCTACAATGAGCAGTATTTT
TRBJ1-3 | TRBV6-5 | NA | NA | CASSEARGYGYTIYF | TGTGCCAGCAGTGAAGCCCGGGGCTATGGCTACACCATATATTTT
TRBJ2-2 | TRBV20-1 | NA | many | CSASGPGELFF | TGCAGTGCTAGCGGCCCCGGGGAGCTGTTTTTT